These 12 T cell receptor beta chains were sequenced from one sample in a study of blood T cell repertoires in COVID-19. TCRdb keeps only in-frame clones here, not all; method: immunoSEQ multiplex PCR. This sample yields roughly 260,000 clones, of which more than 65% are seen a single time; roughly 4% belongs to the top ten. The sample consisted of peripheral blood. These receptors all stem from a woman between 35 and 50 years old with active or convalescent COVID-19.

The V and J genes are TRBV7-9 and TRBJ2-3; 9 nucleotides agree with TRBD2. With 7 bases clipped from V and 6 bases from J, the junction kept 14 bases outside the gene matches. CDR3 length: 16 amino acids. Per the germline V gene, CDR1 is SEHNR and CDR2 is FQNEAQ (reference sequence). CDR3 coding DNA: TGTGCCAGCACCTGGGAGGGGACTACTAGCGGGGATACGCAGTATTTT. Translation gives CASTWEGTTSGDTQYF.

The chain combines TRBV2 with TRBJ1-1, with 7 bases lining up with TRBD1. Germline V gene data show CDR1 as SNHLY and CDR2 as FYNNEI. The CDR3 spans 16 residues. V shed 11 bases, J shed 1 base, and the junction held 16 bases outside the gene matches. The CDR3 DNA follows: TGTGCCCTAATTAACAGGGGAAGAATTGAGAACACTGAAGCTTTCTTT. Translating it yields CALINRGRIENTEAFF. Complete variable domain (other parts from reference TRBV2 and TRBJ1-1): EPEVTQTPSHQVTQMGQEVILRCVPISNHLYFYWYRQILGQKVEFLVSFYNNEISEKSEIFDDQFSVERPDGSNFTLKIRSTKLEDSAMYFCALINRGRIENTEAFFGQGTRLTVV.

This chain uses TRBV3-1 (or the pseudogene TRBV3-2) with TRBJ1-1; 11 bases align to TRBD1. Per the germline V gene, CDR1 is LGHDT and CDR2 is YNNKEL (reference sequence). The CDR3 contains 14 residues. The J segment lost 11 bases and the V segment lost 5 bases, leaving 10 bases of the junction unmatched. CDR3 in DNA: TGTGCCAGCAGCTCACGGACAGGGGGCGGCAGGGCTTTCTTT. Amino acids: CASSSRTGGGRAFF.

This sequence joins TRBV2 and TRBJ1-6; D is uncertain. Germline CDR1 and CDR2: SNHLY and FYNNEI. V lost 7 bases and J 0 bases, leaving 13 bases between the germline ends. The CDR3 has 16 amino acids. CDR3 sequence reads: CASTTGRSSYNSPLHF. Written as DNA, the CDR3 is TGTGCCAGCACCACGGGGAGGAGCTCCTATAATTCACCCCTCCACTTT.

This clone was seen a single time. The gene calls are TRBV28 and TRBJ1-4; D not certain. The CDR3 is made up of 14 amino acids. Trimming took 2 bases from V and 0 from J, leaving 4 bases between them. Germline V gene lookup returns CDR1 MDHEN and CDR2 SYDVKM. The CDR3 spells CASSLPATNEKLFF. CDR3 coding DNA: TGTGCCAGCAGTTTACCGGCAACTAATGAAAAACTGTTTTTT.

This clone was seen a few times. The V and J genes are TRBV6-1 and TRBJ1-5; the D is unclear. In germline, CDR1 is MNHNS, CDR2 SASEGT. The CDR3 covers 15 residues. The V and J ends lost 1 base and 3 bases respectively, with 10 bases between them. CDR3 amino acids: CASSEGVAHNQPQHF. CDR3 DNA: TGTGCCAGCAGTGAAGGTGTGGCACACAATCAGCCCCAGCATTTT.

This clone was counted once. J is TRBJ2-6 and V is TRBV18, with D maybe TRBD1 (5 bases). The CDR3 is made up of 17 amino acids. V was trimmed by 3 bases and J by 0 bases, leaving 12 bases between them. The germline gives CDR1 KGHSH, CDR2 LQKENI. The CDR3 spells CASSPATAGSGANVLTF. The DNA of the CDR3 is TGTGCCAGCTCACCCGCGACAGCTGGCTCTGGGGCCAACGTCCTGACTTTC.

The chain recombines TRBV28 with TRBJ2-7; unclear D gene. Between the trimmed V and J ends, which lost 6 bases and 3 bases, there was a span of 6 bases. The germline V gene encodes CDR1 MDHEN and CDR2 SYDVKM. The CDR3 extends over 11 amino acids. The CDR3 sequence is CASRAVYEQYF. The DNA of the CDR3 is TGTGCCAGCAGGGCAGTCTACGAGCAGTACTTC.

The CDR3 spells CASSPTTSSYNEQFF. The CDR3 nucleotides read TGCGCCAGCAGCCCGACAACGAGCTCCTACAATGAGCAGTTCTTC. This chain connects TRBV5-1 to TRBJ2-1, with D uncertain. The CDR3 is made up of 15 amino acids. CDR1 SGHRS and CDR2 YFSETQ come from the germline V gene. Between the trimmed V and J ends, which lost 4 bases and 0 bases, there was a span of 11 bases.

This clone has just a few counts. The rearrangement joins TRBV7-3 to TRBJ2-3, with D perhaps TRBD2 (6 bases). The CDR3 sequence is 15 residues long. Germline values: CDR1 SGHTA, CDR2 FQGTGA. Trimming shortened V by 6 bases and J by 1 base, and 14 bases separated the two germline ends. The CDR3 spells CASSYNGGGTDTQYF. CDR3 DNA sequence: TGTGCCAGCAGTTATAACGGAGGGGGCACAGATACGCAGTATTTT.

The chain is built from TRBV28 and TRBJ2-7; the D gene is possibly TRBD2 (7 bases). V was pared by 6 bases and J by 0 bases, with 15 bases between. Germline V CDR1 and CDR2: MDHEN, SYDVKM. The CDR3 has 15 amino acids. The CDR3 is CASSPRGASSYEQYV. DNA for the CDR3: TGTGCCAGCAGCCCTCGGGGGGCGAGCTCCTACGAGCAGTACGTC.

This clone was seen just once. J is TRBJ1-6 and V is TRBV6-6; the D is unclear. Germline assignment: CDR1 MNHNY and CDR2 SVGAGI (reference sequence). Trimming cost V 3 bases and J 10 bases, with 7 bases left between them. This CDR3 spans 12 amino acids. CDR3: CASSYRESPLHF. CDR3 nucleotide sequence: TGTGCCAGCAGTTATAGGGAGTCACCCCTCCACTTT.